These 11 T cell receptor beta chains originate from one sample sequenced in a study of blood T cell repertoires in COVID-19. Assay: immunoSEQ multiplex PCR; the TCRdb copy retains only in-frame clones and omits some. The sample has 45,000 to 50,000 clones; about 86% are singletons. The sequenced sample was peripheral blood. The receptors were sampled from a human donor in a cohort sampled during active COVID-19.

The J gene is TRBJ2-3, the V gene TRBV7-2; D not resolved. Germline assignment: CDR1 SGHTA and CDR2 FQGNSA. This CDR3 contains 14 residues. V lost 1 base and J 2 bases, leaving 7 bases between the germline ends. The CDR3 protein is CASSLDLNTDTQYF. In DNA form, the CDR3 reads TGTGCCAGCAGCTTAGACCTAAACACAGATACGCAGTATTTT.

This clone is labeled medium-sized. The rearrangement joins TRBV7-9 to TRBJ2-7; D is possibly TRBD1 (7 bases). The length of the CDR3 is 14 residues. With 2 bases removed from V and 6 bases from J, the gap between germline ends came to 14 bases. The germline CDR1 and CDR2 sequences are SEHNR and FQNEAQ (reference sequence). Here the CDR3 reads CASSLPTGEVEQYF. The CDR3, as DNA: TGTGCCAGCAGCTTACCAACAGGGGAGGTCGAGCAGTACTTC.

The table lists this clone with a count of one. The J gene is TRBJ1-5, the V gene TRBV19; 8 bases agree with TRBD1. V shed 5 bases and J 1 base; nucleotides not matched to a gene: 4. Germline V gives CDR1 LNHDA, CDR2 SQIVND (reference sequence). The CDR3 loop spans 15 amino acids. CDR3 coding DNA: TGTGCCAGTAGTGTTGGACAGGGCAGCAATCAGCCCCAGCATTTT. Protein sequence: CASSVGQGSNQPQHF.

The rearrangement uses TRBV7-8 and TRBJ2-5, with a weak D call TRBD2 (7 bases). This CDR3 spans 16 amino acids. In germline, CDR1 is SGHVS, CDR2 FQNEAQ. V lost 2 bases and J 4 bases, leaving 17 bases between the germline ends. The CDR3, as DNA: TGTGCCAGCAGCTTACAATTGGGAGGGGGAGCAGAGACCCAGTACTTC. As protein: CASSLQLGGGAETQYF.

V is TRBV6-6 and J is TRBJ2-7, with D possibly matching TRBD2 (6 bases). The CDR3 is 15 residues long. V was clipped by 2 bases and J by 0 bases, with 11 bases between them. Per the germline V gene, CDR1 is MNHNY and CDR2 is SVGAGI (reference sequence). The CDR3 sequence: CASSYVGGSSYEQYF. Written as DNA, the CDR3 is TGTGCCAGCAGTTACGTTGGGGGGAGCTCCTACGAGCAGTACTTC.

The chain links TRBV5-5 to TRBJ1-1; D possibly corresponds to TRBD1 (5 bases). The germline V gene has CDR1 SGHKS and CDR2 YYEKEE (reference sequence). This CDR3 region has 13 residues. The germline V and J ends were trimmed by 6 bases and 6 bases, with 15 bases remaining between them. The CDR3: CASTYGASSEAFF. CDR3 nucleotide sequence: TGTGCCAGCACCTATGGGGCTTCTTCTGAAGCTTTCTTT.

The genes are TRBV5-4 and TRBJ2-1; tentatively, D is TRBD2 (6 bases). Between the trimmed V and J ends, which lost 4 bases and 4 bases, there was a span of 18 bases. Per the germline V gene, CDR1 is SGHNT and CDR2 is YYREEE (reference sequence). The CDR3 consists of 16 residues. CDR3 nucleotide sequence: TGTGCCAGCAGCCTCCGCAGAAGCGGGCGGTACAATGAGCAGTTCTTC. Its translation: CASSLRRSGRYNEQFF.

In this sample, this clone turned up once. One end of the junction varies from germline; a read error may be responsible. CDR3 sequence: CASSYSGQSKRNTIYF. The CDR3, as DNA: TGTGCCAGCAGCTACTCGGGACAGTCGAAGAGAAACACCATATATTTT. V gene TRBV6-5 combines with J gene TRBJ1-3; 7 nucleotides agree with TRBD1. Germline loops: CDR1 MNHEY, CDR2 SVGAGI. The CDR3 totals 16 residues.

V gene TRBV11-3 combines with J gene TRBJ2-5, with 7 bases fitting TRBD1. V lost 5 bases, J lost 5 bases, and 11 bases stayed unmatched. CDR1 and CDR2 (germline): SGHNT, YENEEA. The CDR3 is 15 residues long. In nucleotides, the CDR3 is TGTGCCAGCAGCGAGGGGGCTCTTAAGGGTGAGACCCAGTACTTC. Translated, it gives CASSEGALKGETQYF.

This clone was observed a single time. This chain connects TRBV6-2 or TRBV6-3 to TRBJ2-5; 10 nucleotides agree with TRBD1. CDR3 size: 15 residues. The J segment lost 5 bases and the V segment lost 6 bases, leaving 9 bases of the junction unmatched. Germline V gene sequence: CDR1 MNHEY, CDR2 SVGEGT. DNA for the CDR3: TGTGCCAGCAGCCACACGGGACAGGGGATGGAGACCCAGTACTTC. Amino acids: CASSHTGQGMETQYF.

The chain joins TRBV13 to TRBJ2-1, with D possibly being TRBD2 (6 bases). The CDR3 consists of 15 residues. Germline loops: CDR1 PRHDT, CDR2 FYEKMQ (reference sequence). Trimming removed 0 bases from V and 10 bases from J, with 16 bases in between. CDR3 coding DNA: TGTGCCAGCAGCTTAGGCCTTGGCCGGAGGGCCGAGCAGTTCTTC. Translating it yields CASSLGLGRRAEQFF. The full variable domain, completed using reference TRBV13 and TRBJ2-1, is AAGVIQSPRHLIKEKRETATLKCYPIPRHDTVYWYQQGPGQDPQFLISFYEKMQSDKGSIPDRFSAQQFSDYHSELNMSSLELGDSALYFCASSLGLGRRAEQFFGPGTRLTVL.